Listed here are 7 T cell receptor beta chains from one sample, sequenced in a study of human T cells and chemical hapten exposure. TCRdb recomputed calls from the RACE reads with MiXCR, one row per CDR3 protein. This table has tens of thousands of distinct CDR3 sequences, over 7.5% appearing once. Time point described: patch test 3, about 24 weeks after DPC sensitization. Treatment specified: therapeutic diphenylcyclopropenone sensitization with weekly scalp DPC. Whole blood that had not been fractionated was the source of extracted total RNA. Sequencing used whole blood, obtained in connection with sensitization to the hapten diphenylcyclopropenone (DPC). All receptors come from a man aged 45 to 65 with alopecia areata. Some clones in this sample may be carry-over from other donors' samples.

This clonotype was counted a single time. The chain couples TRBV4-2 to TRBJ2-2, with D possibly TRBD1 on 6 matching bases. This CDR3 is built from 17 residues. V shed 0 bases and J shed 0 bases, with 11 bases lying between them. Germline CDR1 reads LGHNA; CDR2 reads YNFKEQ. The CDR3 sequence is CASSQDGGQANTGELFF. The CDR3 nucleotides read TGTGCCAGCAGCCAAGATGGGGGACAAGCGAACACCGGGGAGCTGTTTTTT.

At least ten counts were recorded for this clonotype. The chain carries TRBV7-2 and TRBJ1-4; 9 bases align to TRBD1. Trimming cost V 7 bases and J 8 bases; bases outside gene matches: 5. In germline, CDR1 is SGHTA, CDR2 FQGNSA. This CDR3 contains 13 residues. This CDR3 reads CASTGQGREKLFF. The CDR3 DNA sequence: TGTGCCAGCACGGGACAGGGCCGGGAAAAACTGTTTTTT.

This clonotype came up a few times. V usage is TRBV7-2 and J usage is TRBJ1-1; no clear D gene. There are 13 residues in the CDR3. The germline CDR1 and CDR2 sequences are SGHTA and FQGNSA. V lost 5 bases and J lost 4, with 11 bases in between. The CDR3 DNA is TGTGCCAGCAGCCAGCAGATCGGCACTGAAGCTTTCTTT. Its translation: CASSQQIGTEAFF.

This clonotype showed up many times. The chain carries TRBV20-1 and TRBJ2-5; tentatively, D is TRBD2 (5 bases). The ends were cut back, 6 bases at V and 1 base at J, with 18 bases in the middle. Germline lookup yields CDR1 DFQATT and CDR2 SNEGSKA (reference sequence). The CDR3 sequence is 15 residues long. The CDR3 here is CSAKPLGRGQETQYF. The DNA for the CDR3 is TGCAGTGCCAAGCCTCTTGGTCGGGGCCAAGAGACCCAGTACTTC.

The CDR3 reads CASSLFSGNSYNEQFF. In DNA, the CDR3 is TGTGCCAGCAGCCTCTTTAGCGGAAACTCCTACAATGAGCAGTTCTTC. V usage is TRBV5-8 and J usage is TRBJ2-1; the D gene is possibly TRBD2 (6 bases). V was cut by 4 bases and J by 0 bases, with 14 bases left in between. The CDR3 is 16 amino acids. From germline, CDR1 is SGHTS and CDR2 YDEGEE.

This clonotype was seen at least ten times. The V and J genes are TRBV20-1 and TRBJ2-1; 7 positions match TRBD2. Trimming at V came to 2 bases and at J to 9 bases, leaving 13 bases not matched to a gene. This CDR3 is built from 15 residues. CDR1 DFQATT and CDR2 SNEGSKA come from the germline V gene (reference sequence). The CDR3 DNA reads TGCAGTGCTAGATTCTCGCTAGCGGACCCAGCTGAGCAGTTCTTC. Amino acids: CSARFSLADPAEQFF.

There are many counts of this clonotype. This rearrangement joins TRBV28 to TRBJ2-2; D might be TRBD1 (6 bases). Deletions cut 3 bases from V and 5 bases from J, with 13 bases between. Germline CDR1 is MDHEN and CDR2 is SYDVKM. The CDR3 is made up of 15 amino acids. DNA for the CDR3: TGTGCCAGCAGTTTGGGGGCAGTTGGGACCGGGGAGCTGTTTTTT. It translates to CASSLGAVGTGELFF.